This T cell receptor (beta chain) came from a study of technical replicates of blood from a few donors. V was shortened by 3 bases and J by 0 bases, with 4 bases between the two germline ends. The CDR3 spans 13 residues. From germline, CDR1 is KGHSH and CDR2 LQKENI. Clones were sequenced by immunoSEQ multiplex PCR, and TCRdb holds only the in-frame ones, with some missing. There are roughly 70,000 clones in the sample; roughly 93% occur only once, and 0.25% to 0.3% lies in the top ten. J is TRBJ2-3 and V is TRBV18, with no clear D. The sample taken for sequencing was T cells isolated from PBMCs. This clonotype was obtained from a human donor in good health. CDR3 protein: CASSPPSTDTQYF. The CDR3 bases are TGTGCCAGCTCACCCCCTAGCACAGATACGCAGTATTTT.